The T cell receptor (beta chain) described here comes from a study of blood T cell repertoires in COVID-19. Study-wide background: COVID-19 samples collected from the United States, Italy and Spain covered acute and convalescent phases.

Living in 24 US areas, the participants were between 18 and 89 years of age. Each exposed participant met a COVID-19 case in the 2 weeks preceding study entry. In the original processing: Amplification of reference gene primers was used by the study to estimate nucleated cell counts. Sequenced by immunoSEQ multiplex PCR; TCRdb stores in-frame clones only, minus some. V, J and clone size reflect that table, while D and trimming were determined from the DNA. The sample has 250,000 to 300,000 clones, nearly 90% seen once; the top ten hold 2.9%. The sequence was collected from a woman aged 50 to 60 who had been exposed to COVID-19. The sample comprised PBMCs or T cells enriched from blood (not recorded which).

The CDR3 bases are TGTGCCAGCAGCCAAGAGGGCCCCACCTACGGGGGGTTTAGGGCCCAGTACTTC. This gives the protein CASSQEGPTYGGFRAQYF. The chain carries TRBV3-1 (or the pseudogene TRBV3-2) and TRBJ2-5, with TRBD2 identical over 7 bases. CDR1 LGHDT and CDR2 YNNKEL come from the germline V gene (reference sequence). This CDR3 is 18 amino acids long. Germline trimming cut 0 bases from V and 9 bases from J; bases unmatched to any gene: 19.